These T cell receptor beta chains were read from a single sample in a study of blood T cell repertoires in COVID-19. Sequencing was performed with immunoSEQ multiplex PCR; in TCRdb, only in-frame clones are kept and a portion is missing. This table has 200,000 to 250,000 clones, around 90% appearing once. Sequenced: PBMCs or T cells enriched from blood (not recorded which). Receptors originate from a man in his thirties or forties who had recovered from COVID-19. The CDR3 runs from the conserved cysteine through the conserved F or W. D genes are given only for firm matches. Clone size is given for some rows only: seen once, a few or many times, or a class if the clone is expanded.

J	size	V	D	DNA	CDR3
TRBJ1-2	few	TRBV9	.	TGTGCCAGCAGCGTTGGACTGTATGGCTACACCTTC	CASSVGLYGYTF
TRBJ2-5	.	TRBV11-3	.	TGTGCCAGCAGCAGGACAGAACAAGAGACCCAGTACTTC	CASSRTEQETQYF
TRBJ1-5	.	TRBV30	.	TGTGCCTGGAGTGCCGGGGTGGTTAGCAATCAGCCCCAGCATTTT	CAWSAGVVSNQPQHF
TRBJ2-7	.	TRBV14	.	TGTGCCAGCAGCCAACTAGCGCGTTCCTACGAGCAGTACTTC	CASSQLARSYEQYF
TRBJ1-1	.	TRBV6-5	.	TGTGCCAGCAATCACCCCAGGGGTAGTACTGAAGCTTTCTTT	CASNHPRGSTEAFF
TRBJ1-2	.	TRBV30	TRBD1	TGTGCCTGGAGTGGACAGGGAAGTGGCTACACCTTC	CAWSGQGSGYTF
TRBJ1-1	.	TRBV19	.	TGTGCCAGTAGTATACCCTGGGCGGGGAACACTGAAGCTTTCTTT	CASSIPWAGNTEAFF
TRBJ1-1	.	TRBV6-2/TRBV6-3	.	TGTGCCAGCAGTTACGATCTCGGACAACCTTGGGTGACTGAAGCTTTCTTT	CASSYDLGQPWVTEAFF
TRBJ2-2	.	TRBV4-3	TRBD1	TGCGCCAGCGGGGACAGGTTTGGGGCCGGGGAGCTGTTTTTT	CASGDRFGAGELFF
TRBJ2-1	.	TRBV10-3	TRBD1	TGTGCCATCAGCGGACAGGGGGGCTACAATGAGCAGTTCTTC	CAISGQGGYNEQFF
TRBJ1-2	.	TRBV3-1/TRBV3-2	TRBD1	TGTGCCAGCAGCCAGGACAGGGGACTTGGCTACACCTTC	CASSQDRGLGYTF
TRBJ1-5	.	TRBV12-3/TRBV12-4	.	TGTGCCAGCAGTTTAGGTACGGGTCAGCCCCAGCATTTT	CASSLGTGQPQHF
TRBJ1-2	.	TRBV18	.	TGTGCCAGCTCACCACCGGTGAAGAGAGATGGCTACACCTTC	CASSPPVKRDGYTF
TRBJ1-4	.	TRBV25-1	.	TGTGCCAGCAGTGAATCAAGGGGGATTGGTGAAAAACTGTTTTTT	CASSESRGIGEKLFF
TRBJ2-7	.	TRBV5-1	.	TGCGCCAGCAGCTACAGGGTATCCTACGAGCAGTACTTC	CASSYRVSYEQYF
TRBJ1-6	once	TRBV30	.	TGTGCCTGGAGTGTACTCGAGAATTCACCCCTCCACTTT	CAWSVLENSPLHF
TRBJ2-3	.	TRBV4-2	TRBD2	TGTGCCAGCAGCCCACTAGCGGGGGTCACAGATACGCAGTATTTT	CASSPLAGVTDTQYF
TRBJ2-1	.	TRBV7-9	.	TGTGCCAGCAGTCCGTTAATCAGGGCCTCCTACAATGAGCAGTTCTTC	CASSPLIRASYNEQFF
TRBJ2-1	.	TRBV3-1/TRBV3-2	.	TGTGCCAGCAGCCAAGATGGGCGGCAGTTCTTC	CASSQDGRQFF
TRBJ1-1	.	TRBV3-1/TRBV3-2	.	TGTGCCAGCAGTAGACGGACAGTTTCCAACACTGAAGCTTTCTTT	CASSRRTVSNTEAFF
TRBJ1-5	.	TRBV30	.	TGTGCCTGGAGTGTTAAATCCGGGAGGGATCAGCCCCAGCATTTT	CAWSVKSGRDQPQHF
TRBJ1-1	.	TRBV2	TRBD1	TGTGCCAGCAGTAAGACTGGGACAGCTGAAGCTTTCTTT	CASSKTGTAEAFF
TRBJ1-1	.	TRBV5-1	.	TGCGCCAGCAGCTTGGGAGGTACTAAGGACACTGAAGCTTTCTTT	CASSLGGTKDTEAFF
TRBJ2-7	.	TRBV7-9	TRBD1	TGTGCCAGCAGACAGGGGGGCGAGCAGTACTTC	CASRQGGEQYF
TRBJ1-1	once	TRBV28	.	TGTGCCAGCAGTTTAGTCCTGGGGGCGTTGACTGAAGCTTTCTTT	CASSLVLGALTEAFF
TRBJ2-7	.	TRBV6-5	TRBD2	TGTGCCAGCAGTTCGTGGGGTAGCGGGGGGTACGAGCAGTACTTC	CASSSWGSGGYEQYF
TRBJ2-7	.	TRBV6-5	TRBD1	TGTGCCAGCAGTTACCGTCGGACAGGGACCTACGAGCAGTACTTC	CASSYRRTGTYEQYF
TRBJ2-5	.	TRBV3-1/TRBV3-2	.	TGTGCCAGCAGCCACCTCACTTCGGACTATAAAGAGACCCAGTACTTC	CASSHLTSDYKETQYF
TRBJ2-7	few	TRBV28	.	TGTGCCAGCAGTCGCGGACAAAGCCCCGAGCAGTACTTC	CASSRGQSPEQYF
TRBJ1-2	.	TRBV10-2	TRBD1	TGCGCCAGCAGTGGCTTGACAGGGGGTAACGATGGCTACACCTTC	CASSGLTGGNDGYTF
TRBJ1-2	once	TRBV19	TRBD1	TGTGCCAGTAGTCCGGACAGGGCCTATGGCTACACCTTC	CASSPDRAYGYTF
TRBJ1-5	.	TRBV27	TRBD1	TGTGCCAGCAGTCAAACAGGGGTGGGACAGCCCCAGCATTTT	CASSQTGVGQPQHF
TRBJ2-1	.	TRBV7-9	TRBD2	TGTGCCAGCAGCTTATCTAGCGGGGGACACAATGAGCAGTTCTTC	CASSLSSGGHNEQFF
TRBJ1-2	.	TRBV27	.	TGTGCCACCCAGTCCCTGGGAACAGGCAACTATGGCTACACCTTC	CATQSLGTGNYGYTF
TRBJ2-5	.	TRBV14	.	TGTGCCAGCAGCCGCCAGAGGGGGACCCAAGAGACCCAGTACTTC	CASSRQRGTQETQYF
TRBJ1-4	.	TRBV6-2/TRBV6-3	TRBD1	TGTGCCAGCAGTCAACGACAGGGCCCTAATGAAAAACTGTTTTTT	CASSQRQGPNEKLFF